The 5 T cell receptor beta chains listed next were all sequenced from one sample in a study of CXCR3-negative and CXCR3-positive naive CD8 T cells. Via 5' RACE with UMI labels, TRB cDNA libraries were prepared. TCRdb reprocessed the 5' RACE reads and reports one entry per CDR3 protein, with no DNA. The table for this sample gives about 9,600 distinct CDR3 sequences. Material for sequencing was naive CXCR3- CD8+ T cells from blood. Subset here: CD45RO-CCR7+CD27+CD95- naive CD8+ T cells lacking CXCR3 (TNR3-). These receptor sequences come from a human donor in good health. Some clones in this sample may be carry-over from other donors' samples.

The chain recombines TRBV18 with TRBJ2-1; absent DNA, TCRdb's TRBD2 call cannot be checked. Per germline, CDR1 KGHSH and CDR2 LQKENI. The CDR3 extends over 16 amino acids. CDR3 residues: CASSPMTSGTYNEQFF.

Considering frequency, this clonotype is medium-sized. The chain uses TRBV2 and TRBJ2-1; TCRdb's D gene call, TRBD1, goes unchecked for lack of DNA. This CDR3 region has 16 residues. Germline V gives CDR1 SNHLY, CDR2 FYNNEI. The CDR3 here is CASSGRTGKYYNEQFF.

The CDR3 sequence: CASSYEVQETQYF. This rearrangement joins TRBV6-2 or TRBV6-3 to TRBJ2-5. CDR1 and CDR2 from the germline V gene are MNHEY and SVGEGT. This CDR3 region has 13 residues.

The chain employs TRBV2 and TRBJ2-3; with no DNA, the TCRdb D assignment of TRBD2 cannot be verified. Germline CDR1 and CDR2: SNHLY and FYNNEI. CDR3 length: 15 residues. The CDR3 here is CASSDGSGDTDTQYF.

This clonotype is classed as medium-sized (0.01 to 0.1%) by frequency. This chain links TRBV28 with TRBJ1-1; the D call of TRBD1 rests on TCRdb alone, since no DNA is present to check it. CDR1 is MDHEN and CDR2 is SYDVKM in the germline V gene. The CDR3 has 15 residues. The CDR3 here is CASSPIWGLNTEAFF.